A single sample is the source of the 27 T cell receptor beta chains below, sequenced in a study of cytomegalovirus exposure and HLA in healthy donors (dated by TCRdb to 2017 to 2019). Library preparation was by the immunoSEQ multiplex PCR assay. For the multiplex PCR, a mixture combining 60 forward primers for TCR Vbeta segments and 13 reverse primers for TCR Jbeta segments was used. Imported from immuneACCESS, the table was reduced by TCRdb to in-frame sequences with V and J called. These copies leave out some clones; in studies compared against another copy, an unresolved V gene accounts for under half, and the cause of the remainder is not known. The table for this sample lists 150,000 to 180,000 clones; around 82% of them were counted only once. The leading ten clones occupy 6.6% of the sample. Material: PBMCs. The receptor source for this set is a woman aged 50 to 60 in good health and CMV-seropositive.

The genes are TRBV7-9 and TRBJ1-2; tentative D call: TRBD1 (5 bases). The CDR3 totals 14 residues. Germline loops: CDR1 SEHNR, CDR2 FQNEAQ (reference sequence). Trimming removed 5 bases from V and 3 bases from J, with 13 bases in between. The CDR3 DNA sequence: TGTGCCAGCAGCCCCGACAGTTTCCACTATGGCTACACCTTC. Amino acids: CASSPDSFHYGYTF.

The chain links TRBV12-5 to TRBJ2-3; D is unresolved. The CDR3 runs to 14 residues. V was shortened by 3 bases and J by 4 bases, with 11 bases between the two germline ends. Germline CDR1 reads LGHNT; CDR2 reads FRNRAP. The CDR3 bases are TGTGCTAGTGGTTTCGGAATAGGAGCAGATACGCAGTATTTT. Translation gives CASGFGIGADTQYF.

This chain connects TRBV5-6 to TRBJ2-1; 13 bases map to TRBD2. From germline, CDR1 is SGHDT and CDR2 YYEEEE. Unmatched junction bases numbered 11, after V lost 3 bases and J lost 2 bases. This CDR3 has 19 residues. CDR3 residues: CASSSVRTSGGGPYNEQFF. CDR3 DNA: TGTGCCAGCAGCTCAGTTAGGACTAGCGGGGGTGGTCCCTACAATGAGCAGTTCTTC. Looking up the rest from reference TRBV5-6 and TRBJ2-1 gives the full variable domain: DAGVTQSPTHLIKTRGQQVTLRCSPKSGHDTVSWYQQALGQGPQFIFQYYEEEERQRGNFPDRFSGHQFPNYSSELNVNALLLGDSALYLCASSSVRTSGGGPYNEQFFGPGTRLTVL.

V gene TRBV25-1 combines with J gene TRBJ2-1, with D maybe TRBD1 (6 bases). The CDR3 is 13 residues long. Trimming shortened V by 5 bases and J by 6 bases, and 11 bases separated the two germline ends. CDR1 and CDR2 (germline): MGHDK, SYGVNS. As DNA, the CDR3 is TGTGCCAGCAGTATAACAGGGCCCAATGAGCAGTTCTTC. The encoded protein is CASSITGPNEQFF.

The rearrangement uses TRBV5-5 and TRBJ1-2; TRBD1 matches 8 bases. The CDR3 has 12 amino acids. The J segment lost 8 bases and the V segment lost 3 bases, leaving 3 bases of the junction unmatched. From germline, CDR1 is SGHKS and CDR2 YYEKEE (reference sequence). The CDR3 sequence is CASSSDRVGYTF. CDR3 bases: TGTGCCAGCAGCTCGGACAGGGTCGGCTACACCTTC.

The chain couples TRBV27 to TRBJ1-1; D is undetermined. The CDR3 is 13 amino acids. V lost 4 bases and J lost 0, with 6 bases in between. Germline values: CDR1 MNHEY, CDR2 SMNVEV (reference sequence). Here the CDR3 reads CASSYTVNTEAFF. For the CDR3, the DNA is TGTGCCAGCAGTTACACAGTGAACACTGAAGCTTTCTTT.

The chain recombines TRBV30 with TRBJ2-5; no clear D. Germline values: CDR1 GTSNPN, CDR2 SVGIG (reference sequence). This CDR3 region has 15 residues. Trimming took 2 bases from V and 4 from J, leaving 17 bases between them. This CDR3 is CAWSYGSGEGETQYF. CDR3 DNA: TGTGCCTGGAGTTACGGTAGTGGAGAAGGAGAGACCCAGTACTTC. Variable domain in full (rest from reference TRBV30 and TRBJ2-5): SQTIHQWPATLVQPVGSPLSLECTVEGTSNPNLYWYRQAAGRGLQLLFYSVGIGQISSEVPQNLSASRPQDRQFILSSKKLLLSDSGFYLCAWSYGSGEGETQYFGPGTRLLVL.

The CDR3 reads CAINTGTNYEQYF. Here the CDR3 DNA reads TGTGCCATCAATACCGGGACTAACTACGAGCAGTACTTC. This rearrangement joins TRBV10-3 to TRBJ2-7, with TRBD2 identical over 7 bases. V gave up 7 bases and J gave up 3 bases; unmatched junction bases: 6. In germline, CDR1 is ENHRY, CDR2 SYGVKD. This CDR3 comprises 13 residues.

The chain couples TRBV4-3 to TRBJ2-1; a weak D match, TRBD2 (6 bases). Trimming cost V 0 bases and J 4 bases, with 10 bases left between them. The CDR3 is made up of 15 amino acids. Germline assignment: CDR1 LGHNA and CDR2 YSLEER. The chain's CDR3 is CASSQDPGGYNEQFF. The DNA of the CDR3 is TGCGCCAGCAGCCAAGATCCCGGGGGATACAATGAGCAGTTCTTC.

This clone appeared once. V usage is TRBV13 and J usage is TRBJ2-3; D possibly corresponds to TRBD1 (6 bases). Germline CDR1 PRHDT, CDR2 FYEKMQ (reference sequence). Trimming left V 8 bases short and J 0 bases short, with 12 bases between. This CDR3 has 14 residues. Here the CDR3 reads CASCGQTSTDTQYF. Here the CDR3 DNA reads TGTGCCAGCTGCGGACAGACAAGCACAGATACGCAGTATTTT.

This chain links TRBV27 with TRBJ1-1, with D possibly TRBD1 on 5 matching bases. This CDR3 has 11 residues. The germline V gene has CDR1 MNHEY and CDR2 SMNVEV (reference sequence). The germline V and J ends were trimmed by 7 bases and 4 bases, with 7 bases remaining between them. The CDR3 sequence is CASTGPTEAFF. CDR3 DNA: TGTGCCAGCACAGGGCCCACTGAAGCTTTCTTT.

With respect to this clone: This sample also contains other DNA sequences that code for the same CDR3. DNA of the CDR3: TGTGCCAGCAGTTTGGGACAGGGGAACGAGCAGTACTTC. It specifies CASSLGQGNEQYF. J is TRBJ2-7 and V is TRBV27; 10 nucleotides align to TRBD1. CDR3 length: 13 residues. V shed 3 bases and J 5 bases; nucleotides not matched to a gene: 1. Germline CDR1 MNHEY, CDR2 SMNVEV (reference sequence).

The chain is built from TRBV27 and TRBJ2-3, with 11 bases identical to TRBD2. Per germline, CDR1 MNHEY and CDR2 SMNVEV (reference sequence). The CDR3 consists of 17 residues. Trimming cost V 1 base and J 1 base; bases outside gene matches: 4. In DNA, the CDR3 is TGTGCCAGCAGTTTATTAGCGACTAGCGGGGGCACAGATACGCAGTATTTT. Residues: CASSLLATSGGTDTQYF.

This chain uses TRBV27 with TRBJ1-5, with TRBD1 as a possible D gene (6 bases). The V and J ends lost 6 bases and 4 bases respectively, with 10 bases between them. There are 13 residues in the CDR3. In germline, CDR1 is MNHEY, CDR2 SMNVEV (reference sequence). The CDR3 DNA reads TGTGCCAGCAGCGGCAGGGGAAATCAGCCCCAGCATTTT. It yields the protein CASSGRGNQPQHF.

The chain is built from TRBV5-1 and TRBJ1-1; 7 nucleotides match TRBD1. V shed 4 bases and J 1 base; nucleotides not matched to a gene: 4. The CDR3 runs to 14 residues. The germline gives CDR1 SGHRS, CDR2 YFSETQ. The chain's CDR3 is CASSIDRANTEAFF. CDR3 sequence (DNA): TGCGCCAGCAGCATAGACAGGGCGAACACTGAAGCTTTCTTT.

The gene calls are TRBV5-1 and TRBJ1-1; TRBD1 is a possible D gene (6 bases). V lost 1 base and J lost 5, with 12 bases in between. CDR3 length equals 14 residues. Germline values: CDR1 SGHRS, CDR2 YFSETQ. The CDR3 is CASSLKGGLTEAFF. In nucleotides, the CDR3 is TGCGCCAGCAGCTTGAAAGGGGGATTGACTGAAGCTTTCTTT.

The chain carries TRBV4-2 and TRBJ2-2, with 11 bases fitting TRBD2. The length of the CDR3 is 20 residues. V shed 4 bases and J 1 base; nucleotides not matched to a gene: 14. Germline V gene lookup returns CDR1 LGHNA and CDR2 YNFKEQ. The CDR3 region is CASSPQGISGGVRNTGELFF. CDR3 DNA: TGTGCCAGCAGCCCACAAGGTATTAGCGGGGGGGTCAGGAACACCGGGGAGCTGTTTTTT.

This sequence joins TRBV6-5 and TRBJ1-1, with D hard to call. Trimming stripped 6 bases from V and 1 base from J, with 9 bases between. CDR3 size: 13 residues. Germline CDR1 is MNHEY and CDR2 is SVGAGI. CDR3 DNA: TGTGCCAGCAGCAAACGGGGGAACACTGAAGCTTTCTTT. Encoded protein: CASSKRGNTEAFF.

The chain carries TRBV12-5 and TRBJ1-1; TRBD1 might be the D (6 bases). Germline loops: CDR1 LGHNT, CDR2 FRNRAP. V lost 2 bases and J lost 5, with 21 bases in between. The CDR3 is made up of 17 amino acids. This CDR3 is CASGLPGASRTGTEAFF. CDR3 nucleotide sequence: TGTGCTAGTGGTTTGCCAGGAGCCTCCCGTACAGGGACTGAAGCTTTCTTT.

There are a few counts of this clone. The CDR3 sequence is CASSQDGRGGYNEQFF. CDR3 DNA sequence: TGCGCCAGCAGCCAAGATGGGCGGGGGGGCTACAATGAGCAGTTCTTC. V and J are TRBV4-1 and TRBJ2-1; 9 bases match TRBD2. CDR3 size: 16 residues. Germline V gives CDR1 MGHRA, CDR2 YSYEKL. V lost 0 bases, J lost 3 bases, and 3 bases stayed unmatched.

This chain connects TRBV5-4 to TRBJ2-4, with D possibly TRBD2 on 6 matching bases. The CDR3 contains 17 residues. Germline-derived CDR1 and CDR2 are SGHNT and YYREEE (reference sequence). Trimming took off 2 bases at V and 7 bases at J, with 22 bases between the two ends. In nucleotides, the CDR3 is TGTGCCAGCAGCTTCGGAGCGGGCAGCCAGCTCCTTAACATTCAGTACTTC. Its translation: CASSFGAGSQLLNIQYF.

This chain connects TRBV11-2 to TRBJ2-2; TRBD2 is a possible D gene (5 bases). The CDR3 covers 13 residues. V dropped 5 bases and J dropped 5 bases, with 9 bases sitting between them. Germline assignment: CDR1 SGHAT and CDR2 FQNNGV. In DNA form, the CDR3 reads TGTGCCAGCAGCCAAACTAGGACCGGGGAGCTGTTTTTT. Its translation: CASSQTRTGELFF. Based on the CDR3 plus reference TRBV11-2 and TRBJ2-2, the full variable domain is EAGVAQSPRYKIIEKRQSVAFWCNPISGHATLYWYQQILGQGPKLLIQFQNNGVVDDSQLPKDRFSAERLKGVDSTLKIQPAKLEDSAVYLCASSQTRTGELFFGEGSRLTVL.

This chain connects TRBV10-2 to TRBJ2-5; 13 bases match TRBD2. The CDR3 has 18 residues. Per the germline V gene, CDR1 is WSHSY and CDR2 is SAAADI. Unmatched junction bases numbered 8, after V lost 0 bases and J lost 4 bases. Here the CDR3 reads CASSESSLGLAGLETQYF. Written as DNA, the CDR3 is TGCGCCAGCAGTGAGTCGTCATTGGGACTAGCGGGGTTAGAGACCCAGTACTTC.

The DNA for the CDR3 is TGTGCCAGCAGTTTAATCGGGTCCTATAATTCACCCCTCCACTTT. As protein: CASSLIGSYNSPLHF. J is TRBJ1-6 and V is TRBV27; no clear D gene. CDR1 and CDR2 (germline): MNHEY, SMNVEV (reference sequence). V was shortened by 2 bases and J by 1 base, with 6 bases between the two germline ends. The CDR3 spans 15 residues.

This chain links TRBV6-1 with TRBJ2-1; 7 positions match TRBD2. Germline V gene lookup returns CDR1 MNHNS and CDR2 SASEGT. The CDR3 extends over 14 amino acids. The V and J ends lost 4 bases and 3 bases, in that order; junction bases with no gene match: 3. The CDR3 bases are TGTGCCAGCAGTGGCCTAGCGGTCTACAATGAGCAGTTCTTC. It encodes CASSGLAVYNEQFF.

V gene TRBV11-2 combines with J gene TRBJ1-2; D perhaps matches TRBD1 (5 bases). Germline V lookup: CDR1 SGHAT, CDR2 FQNNGV. Trimming took off 5 bases at V and 6 bases at J, with 13 bases between the two ends. The CDR3 contains 13 residues. CDR3 DNA: TGTGCCAGCAGCGCCCTTCAGGGTAATGGCTACACCTTC. Its translation is CASSALQGNGYTF.

The chain uses TRBV5-4 and TRBJ2-3; D perhaps matches TRBD2 (6 bases). Trimming left V 4 bases short and J 5 bases short, with 23 bases between. CDR1 and CDR2 from the germline V gene are SGHNT and YYREEE (reference sequence). The CDR3 is made up of 17 amino acids. CDR3 protein: CASSNPRLSGGKDTQYF. The CDR3 nucleotides are TGTGCCAGCAGCAATCCCCGGCTCTCTGGGGGGAAAGATACGCAGTATTTT.